Each of the 3 T cell receptor beta chains below was sequenced from the same sample in a study of PD-1 blockade in classical Hodgkin lymphoma. There was relapse after autologous stem cell transplantation in every patient, and there was variation in brentuximab vedotin exposure. Assay used: immunoSEQ multiplex PCR; TCRdb lists only in-frame clones, some missing. Found here are about 46,000 clones, around three quarters of them singletons; the top ten hold about 20%. The sequenced sample was peripheral blood mononuclear cells (PBMCs), obtained before the second cycle of nivolumab. The receptors here all came from a human donor with classical Hodgkin lymphoma.

The CDR3 loop is CASSLSKQGSTEAFF. CDR3 sequence (DNA): TGTGCCAGCAGCCTGTCGAAACAGGGGTCCACTGAAGCTTTCTTT. This chain joins TRBV7-3 and TRBJ1-1; 7 bases map to TRBD1. Germline V gene lookup returns CDR1 SGHTA and CDR2 FQGTGA. CDR3 length: 15 amino acids. V shed 5 bases and J 4 bases; nucleotides not matched to a gene: 10.

The chain recombines TRBV5-1 with TRBJ1-2; weak D call: TRBD1 (6 bases). The germline V and J ends were trimmed by 0 bases and 7 bases, with 16 bases remaining between them. The CDR3 length is 15 residues. Germline CDR1 and CDR2: SGHRS and YFSETQ. The DNA for the CDR3 is TGCGCCAGCAGCTTGGCCGGCAGGGGATTCTCTGGCTACACCTTC. This translates into CASSLAGRGFSGYTF.

This chain uses TRBV11-3 with TRBJ1-1; no clear D gene. The CDR3 contains 14 residues. V lost 1 base, J lost 2 bases, and 8 bases lay in between. Looked up from germline, CDR1 is SGHNT and CDR2 is YENEEA. CDR3 region: CASSLVGRNTEAFF. The CDR3 bases are TGTGCCAGCAGCTTAGTAGGGCGCAACACTGAAGCTTTCTTT.